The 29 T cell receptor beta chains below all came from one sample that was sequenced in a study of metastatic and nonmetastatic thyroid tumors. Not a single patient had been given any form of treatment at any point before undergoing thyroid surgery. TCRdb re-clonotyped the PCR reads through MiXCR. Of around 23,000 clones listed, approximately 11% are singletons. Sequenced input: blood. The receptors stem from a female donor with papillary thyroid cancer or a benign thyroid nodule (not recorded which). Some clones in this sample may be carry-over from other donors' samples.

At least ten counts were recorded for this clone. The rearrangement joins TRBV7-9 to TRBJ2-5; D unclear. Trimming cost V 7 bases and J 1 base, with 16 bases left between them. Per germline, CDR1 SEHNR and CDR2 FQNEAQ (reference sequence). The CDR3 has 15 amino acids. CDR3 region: CASNFQSSPQETQYF. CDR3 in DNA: TGTGCCAGCAACTTTCAGTCAAGTCCCCAAGAGACCCAGTACTTC.

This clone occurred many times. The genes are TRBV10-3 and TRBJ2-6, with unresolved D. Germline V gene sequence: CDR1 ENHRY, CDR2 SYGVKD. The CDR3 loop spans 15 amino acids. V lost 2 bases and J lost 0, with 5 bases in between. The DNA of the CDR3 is TGTGCCATCAGTGAGCCCCCCTCTGGGGCCAACGTCCTGACTTTC. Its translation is CAISEPPSGANVLTF.

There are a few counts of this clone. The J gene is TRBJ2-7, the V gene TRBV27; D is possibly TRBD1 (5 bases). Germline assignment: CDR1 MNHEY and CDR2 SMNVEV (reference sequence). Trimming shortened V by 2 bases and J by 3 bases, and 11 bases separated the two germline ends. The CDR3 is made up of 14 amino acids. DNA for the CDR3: TGTGCCAGCAGTTTACTAGACAGACTCTACGAGCAGTACTTC. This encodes CASSLLDRLYEQYF.

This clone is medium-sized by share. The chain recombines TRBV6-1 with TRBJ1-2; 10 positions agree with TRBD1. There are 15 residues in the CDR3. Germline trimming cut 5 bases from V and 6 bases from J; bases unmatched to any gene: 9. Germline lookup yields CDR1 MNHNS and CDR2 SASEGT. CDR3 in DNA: TGTGCCAGCAGTCCCAGACAGGGGGCGTTCCATGGCTACACCTTC. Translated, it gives CASSPRQGAFHGYTF.

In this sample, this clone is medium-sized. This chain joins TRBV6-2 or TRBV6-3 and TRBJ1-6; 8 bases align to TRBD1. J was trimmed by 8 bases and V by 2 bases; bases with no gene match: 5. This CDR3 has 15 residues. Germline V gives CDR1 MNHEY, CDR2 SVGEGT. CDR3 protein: CASSYRDRGHSPLHF. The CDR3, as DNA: TGTGCCAGCAGTTACCGCGACAGGGGCCATTCACCCCTCCACTTT.

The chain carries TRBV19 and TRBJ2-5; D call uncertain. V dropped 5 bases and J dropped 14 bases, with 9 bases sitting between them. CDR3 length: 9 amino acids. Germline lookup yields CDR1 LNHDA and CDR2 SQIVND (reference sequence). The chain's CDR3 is CASSPYHYF. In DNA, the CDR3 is TGTGCCAGTAGTCCGTACCATTACTTC.

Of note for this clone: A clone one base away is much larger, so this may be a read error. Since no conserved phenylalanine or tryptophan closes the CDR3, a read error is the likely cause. The CDR3 reads CAVDGGFNTEAFS. As DNA, the CDR3 is TGTGCCGTTGATGGGGGTTTTAACACTGAAGCTTTCTCT. The rearrangement links TRBV28 to TRBJ1-1; a possible D gene is TRBD1 (5 bases). Trimming took 11 bases from V and 2 from J, leaving 15 bases between them. The CDR3 contains 13 residues. CDR1 is MDHEN, CDR2 SYDVKM, per germline.

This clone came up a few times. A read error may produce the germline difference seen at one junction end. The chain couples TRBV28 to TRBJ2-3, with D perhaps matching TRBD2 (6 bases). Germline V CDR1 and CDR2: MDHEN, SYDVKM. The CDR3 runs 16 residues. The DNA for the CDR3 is TGTGCCACCATCTCTTGGGCTATCGGGAGCACAGTTACGCAGTATTTT. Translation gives CATISWAIGSTVTQYF.

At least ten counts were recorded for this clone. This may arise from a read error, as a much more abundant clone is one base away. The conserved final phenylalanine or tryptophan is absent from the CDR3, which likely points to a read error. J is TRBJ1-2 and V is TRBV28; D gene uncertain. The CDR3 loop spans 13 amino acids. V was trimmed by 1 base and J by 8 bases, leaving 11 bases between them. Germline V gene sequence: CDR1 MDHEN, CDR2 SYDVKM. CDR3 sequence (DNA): TGTGCCAGCAGTTTATTGAGAGGTTGGGGCTACACCTCC. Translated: CASSLLRGWGYTS.

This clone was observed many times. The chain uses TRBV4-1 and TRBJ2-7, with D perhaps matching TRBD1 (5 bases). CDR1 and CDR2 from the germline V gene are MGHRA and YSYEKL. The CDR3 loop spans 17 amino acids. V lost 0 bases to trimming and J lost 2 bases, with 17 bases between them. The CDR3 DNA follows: TGCGCCAGCAGCCAAGAGGCCCAGGGTACCCTCGCCTACGAGCAGTACTTC. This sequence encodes CASSQEAQGTLAYEQYF.

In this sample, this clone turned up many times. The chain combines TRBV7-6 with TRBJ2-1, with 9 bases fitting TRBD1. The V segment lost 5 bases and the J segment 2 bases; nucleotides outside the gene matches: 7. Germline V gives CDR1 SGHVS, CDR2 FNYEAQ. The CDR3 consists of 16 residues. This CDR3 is CASSPGWTGAYNEQFF. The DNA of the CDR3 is TGTGCCAGCAGCCCCGGCTGGACAGGGGCCTACAATGAGCAGTTCTTC.

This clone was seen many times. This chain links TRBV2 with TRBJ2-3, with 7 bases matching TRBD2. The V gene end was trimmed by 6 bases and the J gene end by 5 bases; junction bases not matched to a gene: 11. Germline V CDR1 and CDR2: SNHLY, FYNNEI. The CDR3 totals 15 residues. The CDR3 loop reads CASRRLAVPGDTQYF. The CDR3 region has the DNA TGTGCCAGCAGAAGGCTAGCGGTACCGGGAGATACGCAGTATTTT.

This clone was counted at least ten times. The CDR3 region has the DNA TGTGCCAGCAGTGCCCGACTAGTGGGTCCAGATACGCAGTATTTT. Residues: CASSARLVGPDTQYF. The chain is built from TRBV6-4 and TRBJ2-3, with D possibly TRBD2 on 6 matching bases. Germline assignment: CDR1 MRHNA and CDR2 SNTAGT. The CDR3 is made up of 15 amino acids. V was clipped by 4 bases and J by 4 bases, with 15 bases between them.

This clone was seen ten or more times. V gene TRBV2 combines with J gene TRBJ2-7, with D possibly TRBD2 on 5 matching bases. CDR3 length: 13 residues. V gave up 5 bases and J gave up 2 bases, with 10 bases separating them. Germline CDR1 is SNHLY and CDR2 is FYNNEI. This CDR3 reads CASSIGSPYEQYF. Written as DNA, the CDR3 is TGTGCCAGCAGTATAGGGAGCCCCTACGAGCAGTACTTC.

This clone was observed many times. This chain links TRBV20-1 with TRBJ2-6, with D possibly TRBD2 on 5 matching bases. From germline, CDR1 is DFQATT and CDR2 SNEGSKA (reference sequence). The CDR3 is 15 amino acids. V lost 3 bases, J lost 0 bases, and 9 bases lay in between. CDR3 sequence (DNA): TGCAGTGCTAGGAGGGCCAGCTCTGGGGCCAACGTCCTGACTTTC. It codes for CSARRASSGANVLTF.

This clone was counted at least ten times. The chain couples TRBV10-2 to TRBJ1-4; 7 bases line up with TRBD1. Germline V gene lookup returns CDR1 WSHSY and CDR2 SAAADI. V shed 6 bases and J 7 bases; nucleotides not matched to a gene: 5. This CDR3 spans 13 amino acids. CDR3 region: CASREGAGEKLFF. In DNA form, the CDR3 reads TGCGCCAGCAGAGAGGGGGCCGGTGAAAAACTGTTTTTT.

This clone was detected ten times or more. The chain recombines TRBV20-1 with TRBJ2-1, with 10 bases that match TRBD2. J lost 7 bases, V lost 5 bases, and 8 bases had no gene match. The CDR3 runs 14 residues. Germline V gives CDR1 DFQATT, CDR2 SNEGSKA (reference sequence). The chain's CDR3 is CSAPKREGKNEQFF. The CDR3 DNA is TGCAGTGCTCCTAAGCGGGAGGGCAAGAATGAGCAGTTCTTC.

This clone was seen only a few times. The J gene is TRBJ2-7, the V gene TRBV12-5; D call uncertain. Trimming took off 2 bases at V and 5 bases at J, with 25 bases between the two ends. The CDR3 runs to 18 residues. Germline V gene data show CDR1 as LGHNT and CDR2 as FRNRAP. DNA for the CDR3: TGTGCTAGTGGTTTGTTACTATGGAACATGCCCGGCCTCGACGAGCAGTACTTC. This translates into CASGLLLWNMPGLDEQYF.

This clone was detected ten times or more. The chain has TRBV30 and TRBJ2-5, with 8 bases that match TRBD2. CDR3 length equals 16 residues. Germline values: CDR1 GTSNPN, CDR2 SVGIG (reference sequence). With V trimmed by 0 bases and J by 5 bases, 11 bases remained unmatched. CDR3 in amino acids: CAWSVRSFGRVETQYF. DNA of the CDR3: TGTGCCTGGAGTGTACGTTCATTCGGGAGGGTTGAGACCCAGTACTTC.

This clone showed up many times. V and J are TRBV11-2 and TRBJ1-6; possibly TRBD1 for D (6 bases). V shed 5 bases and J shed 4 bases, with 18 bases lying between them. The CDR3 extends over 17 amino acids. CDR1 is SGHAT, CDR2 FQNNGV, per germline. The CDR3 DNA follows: TGTGCCAGCAGCCTTGAGGGGGGGAGAATATATAATTCACCCCTCCACTTT. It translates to CASSLEGGRIYNSPLHF.

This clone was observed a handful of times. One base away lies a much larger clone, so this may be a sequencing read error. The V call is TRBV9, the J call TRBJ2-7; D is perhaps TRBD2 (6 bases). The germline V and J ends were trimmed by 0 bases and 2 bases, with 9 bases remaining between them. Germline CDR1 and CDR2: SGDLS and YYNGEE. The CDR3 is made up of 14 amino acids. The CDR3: CASSVGGVTYEQYF. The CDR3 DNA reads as TGTGCCAGCAGCGTAGGGGGGGTAACCTACGAGCAGTACTTC.

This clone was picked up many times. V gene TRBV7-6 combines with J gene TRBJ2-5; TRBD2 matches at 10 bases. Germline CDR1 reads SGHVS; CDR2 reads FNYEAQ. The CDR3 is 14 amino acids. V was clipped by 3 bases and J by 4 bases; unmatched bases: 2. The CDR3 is CASSFIAGGETQYF. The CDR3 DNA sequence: TGTGCCAGCAGCTTCATAGCGGGAGGAGAGACCCAGTACTTC.

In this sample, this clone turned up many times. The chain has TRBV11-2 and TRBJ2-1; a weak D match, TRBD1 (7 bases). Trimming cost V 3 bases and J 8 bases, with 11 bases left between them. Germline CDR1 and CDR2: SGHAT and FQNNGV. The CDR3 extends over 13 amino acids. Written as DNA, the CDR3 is TGTGCCAGCAGCTTCGACAGGGAGGATGAGCAGTTCTTC. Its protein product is CASSFDREDEQFF.

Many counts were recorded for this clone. Here the CDR3 reads CASSLLGLAEEGAQYF. In DNA form, the CDR3 reads TGTGCCAGCAGTTTATTGGGACTAGCGGAGGAAGGGGCCCAGTACTTC. This chain links TRBV27 with TRBJ2-5, with 11 nucleotides matching TRBD2. The V gene's germline CDR1 is MNHEY and CDR2 SMNVEV (reference sequence). The CDR3 spans 16 residues. V was clipped by 1 base and J by 9 bases; unmatched bases: 10.

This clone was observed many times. CDR3: CASRPPGQGYNEQFF. CDR3 sequence (DNA): TGTGCCAGCAGACCACCGGGACAGGGATACAATGAGCAGTTCTTC. The genes are TRBV7-2 and TRBJ2-1; 9 bases are shared with TRBD1. The CDR3 length is 15 residues. V lost 6 bases to trimming and J lost 4 bases; unmatched junction nucleotides: 7. From germline, CDR1 is SGHTA and CDR2 FQGNSA.

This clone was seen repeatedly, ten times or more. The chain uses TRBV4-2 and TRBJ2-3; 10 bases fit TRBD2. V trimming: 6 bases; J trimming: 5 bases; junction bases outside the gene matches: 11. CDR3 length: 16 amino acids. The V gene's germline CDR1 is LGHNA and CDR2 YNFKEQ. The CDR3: CASSSKSGRAGDTQYF. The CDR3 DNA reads TGTGCCAGCAGTTCAAAAAGCGGGAGGGCCGGAGATACGCAGTATTTT.

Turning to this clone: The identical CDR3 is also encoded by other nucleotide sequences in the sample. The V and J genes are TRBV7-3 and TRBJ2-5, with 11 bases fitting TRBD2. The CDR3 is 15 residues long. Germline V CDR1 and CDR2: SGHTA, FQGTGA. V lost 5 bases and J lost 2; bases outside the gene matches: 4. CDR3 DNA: TGTGCCAGCAGCCCGTTAGCGGGAGGGCAAGAGACCCAGTACTTC. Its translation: CASSPLAGGQETQYF.

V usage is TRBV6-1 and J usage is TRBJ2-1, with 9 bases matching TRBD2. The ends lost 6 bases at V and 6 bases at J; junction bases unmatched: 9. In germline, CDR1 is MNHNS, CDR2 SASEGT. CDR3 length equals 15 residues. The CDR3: CASRKGLAGINEQFF. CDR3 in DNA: TGTGCCAGCAGAAAGGGGCTAGCGGGAATCAATGAGCAGTTCTTC.

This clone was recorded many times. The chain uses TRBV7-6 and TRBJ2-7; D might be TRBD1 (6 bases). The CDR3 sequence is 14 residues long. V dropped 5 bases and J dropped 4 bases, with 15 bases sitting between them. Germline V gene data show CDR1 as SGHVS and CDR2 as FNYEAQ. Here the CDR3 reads CASSLGMGAYEQYF. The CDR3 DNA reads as TGTGCCAGCAGCCTAGGAATGGGGGCGTACGAGCAGTACTTC.